This TCR beta chain appears in the sequencing data of a study of metastatic and nonmetastatic thyroid tumors. Study in general: Where malignant and benign thyroid patients were concerned, repertoires were compared across blood and tumor or nodule tissue. General study points: TCR beta diversity was reportedly significantly higher in malignant thyroid tumors than benign nodules, in blood and tumor.

No treatment of any kind had been given to any patient before thyroid surgery. This clone is classed as medium-sized. What it binds is unknown. The CDR3 extends over 14 amino acids. The ends lost 4 bases at V and 4 bases at J; junction bases unmatched: 4. Germline-derived CDR1 and CDR2 are SGHRS and YFSETQ. Authors' methods: For papillary thyroid cancer, a distant-metastasis classifier was constructed from CDR3 differences observed across clinicopathological groups. TCRdb re-clonotyped the PCR reads through MiXCR. The V and J calls were determined by TCRdb, not by the authors. The sample contains over 10,000 clones, approximately 23% of which appear only once.

V gene TRBV5-1 combines with J gene TRBJ2-3; 9 positions match TRBD2. Material: adjacent normal tissue. This receptor was obtained from a female donor with papillary thyroid cancer or a benign thyroid nodule (not recorded which). Some clones in this sample may be carry-over from other donors' samples. The DNA of the CDR3 is TGCGCCAGCAGCCAAATAGCGGGAGCAGATACGCAGTATTTT. As protein: CASSQIAGADTQYF.